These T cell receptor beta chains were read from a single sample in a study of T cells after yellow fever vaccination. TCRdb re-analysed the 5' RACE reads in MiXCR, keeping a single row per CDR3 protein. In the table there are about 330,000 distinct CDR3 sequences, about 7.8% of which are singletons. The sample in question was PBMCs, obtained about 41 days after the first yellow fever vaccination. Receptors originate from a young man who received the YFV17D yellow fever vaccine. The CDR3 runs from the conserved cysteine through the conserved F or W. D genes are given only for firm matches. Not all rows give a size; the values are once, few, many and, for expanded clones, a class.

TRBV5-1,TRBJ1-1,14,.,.,TGCGCCAGCAGCGTCAACATGGCGAACACTGAAGCTTTCTTT,CASSVNMANTEAFF
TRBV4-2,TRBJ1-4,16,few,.,TGTGCCAGCAGCCAAGATCGGGGCGGGACTAATGAAAAACTGTTTTTT,CASSQDRGGTNEKLFF
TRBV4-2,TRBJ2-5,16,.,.,TGTGCCAGCAGCCAAGATTGGCCAGAAGACCAAGAGACCCAGTACTTC,CASSQDWPEDQETQYF
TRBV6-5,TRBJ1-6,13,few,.,TGTGCCAGCAGACAGGCGTATAATTCACCCCTCCACTTT,CASRQAYNSPLHF
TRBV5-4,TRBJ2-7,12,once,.,TGTGCCAGCAGAGGAAGGGGGAACGAGCAGTACTTC,CASRGRGNEQYF
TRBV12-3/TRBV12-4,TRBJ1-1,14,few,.,TGTGCCAGCAGTCAACGTACAGTGAACACTGAAGCTTTCTTT,CASSQRTVNTEAFF
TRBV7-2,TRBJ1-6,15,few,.,TGTGCCAGCAGTCCGGGCGCGGACTATAATTCACCCCTCCACTTT,CASSPGADYNSPLHF
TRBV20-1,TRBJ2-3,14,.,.,TGCAGTGCCTCAAAAGGGGGGCCCAAAGATACGCAGTATTTT,CSASKGGPKDTQYF
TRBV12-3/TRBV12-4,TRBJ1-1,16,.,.,TGTGCCAGCAGTTCCTCCTCGACAGGCCAGAACACTGAAGCTTTCTTT,CASSSSSTGQNTEAFF
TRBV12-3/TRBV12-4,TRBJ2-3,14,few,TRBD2,TGTGCCAGCACAGCGGGGGGGCCAACAGATACGCAGTATTTT,CASTAGGPTDTQYF
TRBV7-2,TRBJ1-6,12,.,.,TGTGCCAGCAGCTACGCAAATTCACCCCTCCACTTT,CASSYANSPLHF
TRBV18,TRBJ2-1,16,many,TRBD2,TGTGCCAGCTCGCCACCTAGCGGGGGGTACTACAATGAGCAGTTCTTC,CASSPPSGGYYNEQFF
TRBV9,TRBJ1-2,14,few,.,TGTGCCAGCAGCGCCGGGACTCTTAACTATGGCTACACCTTC,CASSAGTLNYGYTF
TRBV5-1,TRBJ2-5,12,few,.,TGCGCCAGCAGCGCAGTCCGGGAGACCCAGTACTTC,CASSAVRETQYF
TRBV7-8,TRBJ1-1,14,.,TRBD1,TGTGCCAGCAGCTCTCCAGGGGGAGCCGTTGAAGCTTTCTTT,CASSSPGGAVEAFF
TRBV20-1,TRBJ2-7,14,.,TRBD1,TGCAGTGCTCCCTTGGGGACAGGGCGTTACGAGCAGTACTTC,CSAPLGTGRYEQYF
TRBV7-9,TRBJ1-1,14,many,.,TGTGCCAGCAGCTTAGTTCAGGGGAACACTGAAGCTTTCTTT,CASSLVQGNTEAFF
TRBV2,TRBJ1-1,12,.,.,TGTGCCAGCAGTTTCGGGGCATTAGAAGCTTTCTTT,CASSFGALEAFF
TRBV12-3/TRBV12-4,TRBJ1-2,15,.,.,TGTGCCAGCGGGGCCCTTAGACTAACGGGCTATGGCTACACCTTC,CASGALRLTGYGYTF
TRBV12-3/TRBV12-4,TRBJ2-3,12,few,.,TGTGCCAGCACGGCTACCTCCGATACGCAGTATTTT,CASTATSDTQYF
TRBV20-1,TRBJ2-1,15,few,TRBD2,TGCAGTGCTTATCAGCGGGGAGGCGCCTACAATGAGCAGTTCTTC,CSAYQRGGAYNEQFF
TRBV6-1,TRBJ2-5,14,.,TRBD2,TGTGCCAGCAGAACCGGGACTAGTACGGAGACCCAGTACTTC,CASRTGTSTETQYF
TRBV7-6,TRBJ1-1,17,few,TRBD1,TGTGCCAGCAGCCCCGGGCCTCCAGGCAGGGGGTATACTGAAGCTTTCTTT,CASSPGPPGRGYTEAFF
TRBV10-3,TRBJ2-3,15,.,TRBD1,TGTGCCATCAGTGATGGGACAGGATCCACAGATACGCAGTATTTT,CAISDGTGSTDTQYF
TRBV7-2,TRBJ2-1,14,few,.,TGTGCCAGCAACCCTGACTCCTCCTACAATGAGCAGTTCTTC,CASNPDSSYNEQFF
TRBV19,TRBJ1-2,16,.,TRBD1,TGTGCCAGTACCGCCGACAGGGGGCCGGTTAACTATGGCGGCGCCTTC,CASTADRGPVNYGGAF